This T cell receptor (beta chain) emerged from a study of cytomegalovirus exposure and HLA in healthy donors. On the study more broadly: Genotyping of more than 300 donors showed that around 85% belonged to the Caucasian-associated ancestry cluster.

General study points: In a later analysis, donors in an Asian-associated ancestry cluster reportedly had fewer N-insertions in productive TCRs than the cohort mean.

PCR involved 60 Vbeta and 13 Jbeta primers. TCRdb's table, derived via immunoSEQ multiplex PCR, lists solely in-frame clones and lacks some. Of about 130,000 clones listed, about 81% are singletons. As to this clone: Its target is not known.

This CDR3 comprises 17 residues. The germline V gene has CDR1 SGDLS and CDR2 YYNGEE. J gave up 1 base and V 0 bases, and 8 bases lay outside the gene matches. The chain couples TRBV9 to TRBJ2-7; 9 positions agree with TRBD2. The sequence came from a woman aged 40 to 50 in good health and CMV-seropositive. The sequencing sample was made of PBMCs. The CDR3: CASSVGAGGPKSYEQYF. The CDR3, as DNA: TGTGCCAGCAGCGTAGGAGCGGGAGGTCCAAAATCCTACGAGCAGTACTTC.